What follows are 25 T cell receptor beta chains derived from one specimen sequenced in a study of Graves' ophthalmopathy and Graves' hyperthyroidism. RNA transcripts served as template for amplifying TCR beta CDR3 sequences. In the first round, RT-PCR was carried out with HTBI primers, and a multiplex PCR formed the second round. TCRdb re-called the multiplex PCR reads through MiXCR, storing one row per CDR3 protein. The sample lists approximately 330,000 distinct CDR3 sequences, about a sixth seen once, with 9% to 15% in the top ten. The sample taken for sequencing was peripheral blood. The origin of the receptors is an adult man with Graves' ophthalmopathy.

This clonotype was seen many times. The V gene is TRBV6-2 or TRBV6-3, the J gene TRBJ1-1, with D hard to call. Germline loops: CDR1 MNHEY, CDR2 SVGEGT. This CDR3 region has 12 residues. Trimming shortened V by 2 bases and J by 9 bases, and 10 bases separated the two germline ends. The CDR3 nucleotides are TGTGCCAGCAGTTACACGGCAGCCCAAGCTTTCTTT. Translated, it gives CASSYTAAQAFF.

A remark on this clonotype: Just one base apart from a much larger clone, this may be a read error. Since the CDR3 does not end with the conserved phenylalanine or tryptophan, this likely comes from a read error. This chain links TRBV19 with TRBJ1-5; no definite D call. CDR3 length equals 15 residues. The germline gives CDR1 LNHDA, CDR2 SQIVND (reference sequence). Trimming removed 5 bases at V and 2 bases at J, with 13 bases between. The CDR3 DNA is TGTGCCAGTAGTCCCGGAACATACGGCAATCAGCCCCAGCATTCT. Its translation: CASSPGTYGNQPQHS.

This clonotype was detected many times. This chain joins TRBV12-3 or TRBV12-4 and TRBJ2-3, with a weak D call TRBD1 (5 bases). Trimming left V 5 bases short and J 1 base short, with 10 bases between. This CDR3 region has 14 residues. The CDR3: CASSRRAGTDTQYF. In nucleotides, the CDR3 is TGTGCCAGCAGTCGCAGGGCCGGCACAGATACGCAGTATTTT.

The V and J genes are TRBV3-1 and TRBJ1-5; unclear D gene. V lost 0 bases and J 6 bases, leaving 15 bases between the germline ends. The CDR3 has 16 amino acids. The germline V gene has CDR1 LGHDT and CDR2 YNNKEL (reference sequence). The CDR3 DNA reads as TGTGCCAGCAGCCAAGACCCTCCGGGGATAGGTCAGCCCCAGCATTTT. It encodes CASSQDPPGIGQPQHF.

This clonotype showed up many times. V gene TRBV15 combines with J gene TRBJ2-5; 7 bases line up with TRBD1. CDR1 is LNHNV and CDR2 is YYDKDF in the germline V gene (reference sequence). V lost 0 bases and J lost 4; bases outside the gene matches: 14. The CDR3 runs to 18 residues. CDR3 protein: CATSRDIPTNRGAETQYF. The CDR3, as DNA: TGTGCCACCAGCAGAGATATACCCACTAACAGGGGCGCAGAGACCCAGTACTTC.

This chain links TRBV6-5 with TRBJ2-7, with 9 bases fitting TRBD2. Unmatched junction bases numbered 0, after V lost 0 bases and J lost 0 bases. The CDR3 loop spans 15 amino acids. The germline gives CDR1 MNHEY, CDR2 SVGAGI. The CDR3 region is CASSYSSGSSYEQYF. DNA for the CDR3: TGTGCCAGCAGTTACTCTAGCGGGAGCTCCTACGAGCAGTACTTC.

This clonotype was seen at least ten times. This chain links TRBV30 with TRBJ1-5, with D maybe TRBD1 (6 bases). Germline lookup yields CDR1 GTSNPN and CDR2 SVGIG (reference sequence). The CDR3 is made up of 14 amino acids. Trimming cost V 2 bases and J 3 bases, with 11 bases left between them. As DNA, the CDR3 is TGTGCCTGGAGTAGGGGGGCAAACAATCAGCCCCAGCATTTT. This sequence encodes CAWSRGANNQPQHF.

This clonotype was counted ten times or more. The chain uses TRBV30 and TRBJ1-1; possibly TRBD1 for D (5 bases). V was clipped by 3 bases and J by 2 bases, with 19 bases between them. The V gene's germline CDR1 is GTSNPN and CDR2 SVGIG (reference sequence). This CDR3 is 16 amino acids long. The CDR3 region is CAWSSAREYLNTEAFF. The CDR3, as DNA: TGTGCCTGGAGCTCGGCCAGGGAATACCTCAACACTGAAGCTTTCTTT.

This clonotype has ten or more counts. The genes are TRBV5-1 and TRBJ2-7; D is perhaps TRBD1 or TRBD2 (5 bases each). CDR3 length equals 18 residues. From germline, CDR1 is SGHRS and CDR2 YFSETQ. With 0 bases removed from V and 1 base from J, the gap between germline ends came to 20 bases. CDR3 nucleotides: TGCGCCAGCAGCTTGGTTGCCCTGGGCAGGGCGGGTTCCTACGAGCAGTACTTC. Protein product: CASSLVALGRAGSYEQYF.

There are many counts of this clonotype. This chain joins TRBV20-1 and TRBJ1-5; D uncertain. The CDR3 has 15 residues. Trimming pared 6 bases from V and 0 bases from J, leaving 15 bases between. The germline V gene has CDR1 DFQATT and CDR2 SNEGSKA (reference sequence). CDR3 loop: CSAKEEYYSNQPQHF. The DNA of the CDR3 is TGCAGTGCAAAGGAAGAATACTATAGCAATCAGCCCCAGCATTTT.

This clonotype occurred many times. The chain couples TRBV6-2 or TRBV6-3 to TRBJ2-7; 9 bases agree with TRBD1. The CDR3 covers 18 residues. Germline CDR1 and CDR2: MNHEY and SVGEGT. V dropped 0 bases and J dropped 3; count of bases not matched to a gene: 12. The CDR3 loop reads CASSYSLPPGQGGYEQYF. CDR3 bases: TGTGCCAGCAGTTACTCCTTACCCCCGGGACAGGGAGGCTACGAGCAGTACTTC.

This clonotype was counted at least ten times. At one boundary the junction diverges from the germline segment, which might be a read error. CDR3 amino acids: CASASVENSLNTEALF. The CDR3 nucleotides read TGTGCCAGCGCGTCGGTCGAGAACAGCTTGAACACTGAAGCTCTCTTT. This sequence joins TRBV6-1 and TRBJ1-1, with D unclear. Germline CDR1 reads MNHNS; CDR2 reads SASEGT. The CDR3 loop spans 16 amino acids.

In this sample, this clonotype turned up many times. Sequence at one end of the junction differs from germline and may be a read error. The rearrangement links TRBV6-1 to TRBJ1-2, with 9 bases lining up with TRBD1. CDR3 length: 15 amino acids. Germline V gives CDR1 MNHNS, CDR2 SASEGT. CDR3 sequence: CVSSRPGTGSYGYTF. CDR3 DNA sequence: TGTGTCAGCAGTCGTCCCGGGACAGGGTCCTATGGCTACACCTTC.

Many counts were recorded for this clonotype. The V call is TRBV29-1, the J call TRBJ2-2; D is undetermined. Per the germline V gene, CDR1 is SQVTM and CDR2 is ANQGSEA. The CDR3 length is 11 residues. V was shortened by 3 bases and J by 7 bases, with 6 bases between the two germline ends. CDR3 DNA: TGCAGCGTTGAGGGCGACGGGGAGCTGTTTTTT. It encodes CSVEGDGELFF.

The rearrangement links TRBV6-1 to TRBJ1-1; 10 bases match TRBD1. The CDR3 is 15 residues long. The germline CDR1 and CDR2 sequences are MNHNS and SASEGT. J gave up 4 bases and V 5 bases, and 7 bases lay outside the gene matches. The CDR3 spells CASSRQGAEGTEAFF. The CDR3 nucleotides read TGTGCCAGCAGTAGACAGGGGGCTGAGGGCACTGAAGCTTTCTTT.

This clonotype was observed at least ten times. V usage is TRBV6-5 and J usage is TRBJ2-2; possible D gene TRBD2, 5 bases. V lost 0 bases and J 2 bases, leaving 13 bases between the germline ends. The CDR3 covers 17 residues. Germline V gene sequence: CDR1 MNHEY, CDR2 SVGAGI. In DNA form, the CDR3 reads TGTGCCAGCAGTTACTCGCATAGTCTAGCCAACACCGGGGAGCTGTTTTTT. It specifies CASSYSHSLANTGELFF.

This clonotype was seen many times. This chain connects TRBV30 to TRBJ1-2; 7 bases map to TRBD1. The CDR3 extends over 15 amino acids. V shed 0 bases, J shed 7 bases, and the junction held 11 bases outside the gene matches. Germline loops: CDR1 GTSNPN, CDR2 SVGIG (reference sequence). The CDR3 protein is CAWSVPTGRIGGYTF. The DNA for the CDR3 is TGTGCCTGGAGTGTTCCGACAGGGCGAATCGGTGGCTACACCTTC.

The sample holds many counts of this clonotype. The V and J genes are TRBV6-5 and TRBJ1-1, with TRBD1 as a possible D gene (6 bases). The germline V gene encodes CDR1 MNHEY and CDR2 SVGAGI. Trimming took off 0 bases at V and 4 bases at J, with 12 bases between the two ends. The CDR3 covers 15 residues. The CDR3 coding sequence is TGTGCCAGCAGTTACTCGATTTCAGGGGCCACTGAAGCTTTCTTT. Translation: CASSYSISGATEAFF.

This clonotype has ten or more counts. The V call is TRBV3-1, the J call TRBJ1-2, with 7 bases aligning to TRBD1. The germline V gene encodes CDR1 LGHDT and CDR2 YNNKEL (reference sequence). The CDR3 contains 13 residues. The V gene end was trimmed by 6 bases and the J gene end by 7 bases; junction bases not matched to a gene: 8. The CDR3 coding sequence is TGTGCCAGCAGTGTCGGGACAGCTGGTGGCTACACCTTC. Protein product: CASSVGTAGGYTF. The whole variable domain, filled in from reference TRBV3-1 and TRBJ1-2, reads DTAVSQTPKYLVTQMGNDKSIKCEQNLGHDTMYWYKQDSKKFLKIMFSYNNKELIINETVPNRFSPKSPDKAHLNLHINSLELGDSAVYFCASSVGTAGGYTFGSGTRLTVV.

This clonotype was detected many times. The chain recombines TRBV19 with TRBJ2-5, with D perhaps matching TRBD2 (5 bases). The CDR3 spans 15 residues. Trimming left V 3 bases short and J 5 bases short, with 16 bases between. Germline V lookup: CDR1 LNHDA, CDR2 SQIVND (reference sequence). CDR3 DNA sequence: TGTGCCAGTAGTATTTCCGGACTGGCCCGCGAGACCCAGTACTTC. This codes for CASSISGLARETQYF. The complete variable domain, with remaining parts taken from reference TRBV19 and TRBJ2-5, reads DGGITQSPKYLFRKEGQNVTLSCEQNLNHDAMYWYRQDPGQGLRLIYYSQIVNDFQKGDIAEGYSVSREKKESFPLTVTSAQKNPTAFYLCASSISGLARETQYFGPGTRLLVL.

In its sample, this clonotype was seen many times. The chain carries TRBV6-2 or TRBV6-3 and TRBJ2-5, with D possibly TRBD1 on 6 matching bases. Trimming took 2 bases from V and 5 from J, leaving 18 bases between them. The CDR3 runs to 16 residues. Germline V lookup: CDR1 MNHEY, CDR2 SVGEGT. The CDR3 DNA is TGTGCCAGCAGTTACCCCCGACAGGATCGGAGGGAGACCCAGTACTTC. As protein: CASSYPRQDRRETQYF.

This clonotype was recorded many times. The CDR3 ends on some other residue instead of the conserved phenylalanine or tryptophan, so this is likely a read error. The chain carries TRBV29-1 and TRBJ1-2; 9 nucleotides agree with TRBD1. The CDR3 is 13 amino acids. In germline, CDR1 is SQVTM, CDR2 ANQGSEA. V lost 1 base, J lost 8 bases, and 5 bases stayed unmatched. This CDR3 reads CSVEGQGVEGYTS. Here the CDR3 DNA reads TGCAGCGTTGAAGGACAGGGGGTGGAAGGCTACACCTCC.

This clonotype was counted many times. The chain couples TRBV10-3 to TRBJ2-5, with D possibly TRBD1 on 6 matching bases. V dropped 4 bases and J dropped 3 bases, with 18 bases sitting between them. The length of the CDR3 is 16 residues. Germline values: CDR1 ENHRY, CDR2 SYGVKD. For the CDR3, the DNA is TGTGCCATCAGTGCTAGCCAGGGGCGCGGAGAAGAGACCCAGTACTTC. Translation: CAISASQGRGEETQYF.

This clonotype was picked up many times. The J gene is TRBJ1-1, the V gene TRBV4-1, with unresolved D. V was pared by 2 bases and J by 1 base, with 8 bases between. The CDR3 runs to 14 residues. Germline V gene sequence: CDR1 MGHRA, CDR2 YSYEKL. The CDR3 region has the DNA TGCGCCAGCAGCCAAACTTCAAGGAACACTGAAGCTTTCTTT. It yields the protein CASSQTSRNTEAFF.

This clonotype has ten or more counts. This rearrangement joins TRBV10-3 to TRBJ1-1, with D possibly TRBD1 on 5 matching bases. Germline-derived CDR1 and CDR2 are ENHRY and SYGVKD. V shed 7 bases and J shed 5 bases, with 17 bases lying between them. The CDR3 is made up of 14 amino acids. The CDR3 is CAITDGGVRTEAFF. CDR3 sequence (DNA): TGTGCCATCACCGACGGAGGGGTACGTACTGAAGCTTTCTTT.